A single sample is the source of the 27 T cell receptor beta chains below, sequenced in a study of blood T cells in healthy people across ages. The second PCR ran roughly 6 to 12 cycles with a sample-barcoded 5' primer and J-beta primers. TCRdb recomputed calls from the 5' RACE reads with MiXCR, one row per CDR3 protein. The table has over 1,300,000 distinct CDR3 sequences, 55% to 75% seen once; the top ten hold 6.5% to 8.5%. Sequenced: blood. The source is a man between 18 and 29 years old in good health.

The genes are TRBV4-1 and TRBJ1-2, with unresolved D. Between the trimmed V and J ends, which lost 1 base and 6 bases, there was a span of 12 bases. This CDR3 has 14 amino acids. Germline V gives CDR1 MGHRA, CDR2 YSYEKL. The CDR3 sequence: CASSQVVGKNGYTF. CDR3 nucleotide sequence: TGCGCCAGCAGCCAAGTAGTGGGGAAAAATGGCTACACCTTC.

This chain links TRBV6-5 with TRBJ2-1, with 7 nucleotides matching TRBD2. This CDR3 is 15 amino acids long. V lost 5 bases, J lost 5 bases, and 9 bases stayed unmatched. CDR1 is MNHEY, CDR2 SVGAGI, per germline. The DNA of the CDR3 is TGTGCCAGCAGTCCTACTAGCGTGAAGGACAATGAGCAGTTCTTC. Translated: CASSPTSVKDNEQFF.

This clonotype was counted only a few times. The chain uses TRBV4-1 and TRBJ1-2; perhaps TRBD1 as D (5 bases). The CDR3 runs to 15 residues. V lost 2 bases, J lost 3 bases, and 13 bases lay in between. CDR1 and CDR2 (germline): MGHRA, YSYEKL. The CDR3 nucleotides are TGCGCCAGCAGCCAACCTGACAGAGCTTACTATGGCTACACCTTC. Its translation is CASSQPDRAYYGYTF.

V usage is TRBV25-1 and J usage is TRBJ2-7; D perhaps matches TRBD1 (5 bases). Germline V gene sequence: CDR1 MGHDK, CDR2 SYGVNS. Trimming shortened V by 5 bases and J by 3 bases, and 14 bases separated the two germline ends. This CDR3 has 14 residues. This CDR3 is CASSPRGASYEQYF. DNA for the CDR3: TGTGCCAGCAGTCCTAGGGGCGCGAGCTACGAGCAGTACTTC.

The V gene is TRBV24-1, the J gene TRBJ2-1; 8 positions match TRBD2. The germline V gene encodes CDR1 KGHDR and CDR2 SFDVKD. The V gene end was trimmed by 4 bases and the J gene end by 9 bases; junction bases not matched to a gene: 13. The CDR3 spans 16 residues. CDR3 bases: TGTGCCACCAGTGACTCCGGGAGGGGGAGACTGGGTGAGCAGTTCTTC. Translated, it gives CATSDSGRGRLGEQFF.

The chain combines TRBV5-1 with TRBJ2-1; a possible D gene is TRBD2 (5 bases). Germline-derived CDR1 and CDR2 are SGHRS and YFSETQ. V gave up 7 bases and J gave up 0 bases, with 17 bases separating them. The CDR3 covers 16 residues. The chain's CDR3 is CASAFGQRSSYNEQFF. The CDR3, as DNA: TGCGCCAGCGCCTTCGGGCAGCGGAGCTCCTACAATGAGCAGTTCTTC.

In this sample, this clonotype turned up once. This sequence joins TRBV20-1 and TRBJ2-7, with D unclear. The assigned J gene may be wrong: the sequence end matches TRBJ2-1 better. CDR3 size: 15 residues. In germline, CDR1 is DFQATT, CDR2 SNEGSKA (reference sequence). The chain's CDR3 is CSAKLVGRPYEEQFF. The CDR3 DNA follows: TGCAGTGCTAAACTGGTGGGCAGACCTTACGAAGAGCAGTTCTTC.

In DNA form, the CDR3 reads TGCGCCAGCAGCCACTCGGGTGTTCTCTATGGCTACACCTTC. Its translation: CASSHSGVLYGYTF. The gene calls are TRBV4-1 and TRBJ1-2; D unresolved. CDR1 is MGHRA and CDR2 is YSYEKL in the germline V gene. Trimming left V 3 bases short and J 4 bases short, with 12 bases between. This CDR3 has 14 amino acids.

The CDR3 bases are TGTGCCACTCAGAATCATGAGTCTGTCGGACCTCCTTCTAACACAGATACGCAGTATTTT. It is translated as CATQNHESVGPPSNTDTQYF. The chain is built from TRBV10-3 and TRBJ2-3, with D uncertain. The CDR3 has 20 residues. From germline, CDR1 is ENHRY and CDR2 SYGVKD. Deletions cut 10 bases from V and 2 bases from J, with 34 bases between.

V gene TRBV13 combines with J gene TRBJ2-7, with D tentatively TRBD2 (6 bases). The CDR3 has 18 amino acids. Deletions cut 4 bases from V and 4 bases from J, with 26 bases between. Germline lookup yields CDR1 PRHDT and CDR2 FYEKMQ (reference sequence). For the CDR3, the DNA is TGTGCCAGCAGCTCACAAACCGGGACTCTTATGGGGGAATACGAGCAGTACTTC. It codes for CASSSQTGTLMGEYEQYF. Supplemented by reference TRBV13 and TRBJ2-7, the full variable domain reads AAGVIQSPRHLIKEKRETATLKCYPIPRHDTVYWYQQGPGQDPQFLISFYEKMQSDKGSIPDRFSAQQFSDYHSELNMSSLELGDSALYFCASSSQTGTLMGEYEQYFGPGTRLTVT.

The chain recombines TRBV28 with TRBJ2-3; TRBD2 aligns across 7 bases. Per the germline V gene, CDR1 is MDHEN and CDR2 is SYDVKM. V gave up 3 bases and J gave up 0 bases; unmatched junction bases: 9. CDR3 size: 17 residues. The CDR3 loop reads CASSFFGLVTSTDTQYF. CDR3 coding DNA: TGTGCCAGCAGTTTCTTCGGACTAGTCACTAGCACAGATACGCAGTATTTT.

Details on this clonotype: The germline gene is not matched at one end of the junction; a read error may be the cause. This chain uses TRBV7-9 with TRBJ2-1; D remains unclear. In germline, CDR1 is SEHNR, CDR2 FQNEAQ (reference sequence). The CDR3 sequence is 12 residues long. The CDR3 loop reads CVSSLGWGEQFF. The DNA of the CDR3 is TGTGTCAGCAGCCTGGGCTGGGGTGAGCAGTTCTTC. Looking up the rest from reference TRBV7-9 and TRBJ2-1 gives the full variable domain: DTGVSQNPRHKITKRGQNVTFRCDPISEHNRLYWYRQTLGQGPEFLTYFQNEAQLEKSRLLSDRFSAERPKGSFSTLEIQRTEQGDSAMYLCVSSLGWGEQFFGPGTRLTVL.

This clonotype occurred a few times. V is TRBV6-2 or TRBV6-3 and J is TRBJ2-1; D is unresolved. The germline V gene has CDR1 MNHEY and CDR2 SVGEGT. The V end lost 0 bases, the J end lost 6 bases, and 9 bases lay between the germline ends. This CDR3 is built from 14 residues. As DNA, the CDR3 is TGTGCCAGCAGTTACTCGCCAGGTATCAATGAGCAGTTCTTC. Translating it yields CASSYSPGINEQFF.

The J gene is TRBJ1-6, the V gene TRBV4-3; D not resolved. Germline CDR1 LGHNA, CDR2 YSLEER. V was pared by 1 base and J by 7 bases, with 14 bases between. The CDR3 totals 16 residues. The CDR3 DNA is TGCGCCAGCAGCCAAGGAGGGATTAGATCCAATTCACCCCTCCACTTT. Translation: CASSQGGIRSNSPLHF.

The chain carries TRBV29-1 and TRBJ2-1; the D is unclear. This CDR3 is built from 11 residues. Trimming shortened V by 6 bases and J by 5 bases, and 8 bases separated the two germline ends. The germline gives CDR1 SQVTM, CDR2 ANQGSEA. CDR3 coding DNA: TGCAGCGTCCATTTAGACAATGAGCAGTTCTTC. Residues: CSVHLDNEQFF.

The chain links TRBV29-1 to TRBJ2-5; D tentatively fits TRBD1 or TRBD2 (6 bases each). Gene TRBJ2-7 matches the end of the DNA better, so the J call may be wrong. Germline loops: CDR1 SQVTM, CDR2 ANQGSEA. The CDR3 loop spans 13 amino acids. CDR3 coding DNA: TGCAGCGTTGTCACCGGGGGCTTGTACGAGCAGTACTTC. This translates into CSVVTGGLYEQYF.

This clonotype was recorded a few times. The rearrangement joins TRBV20-1 to TRBJ2-5; no definite D call. The DNA end lines up better with TRBJ2-7; the J call may be wrong. Germline V CDR1 and CDR2: DFQATT, SNEGSKA (reference sequence). This CDR3 spans 12 amino acids. The CDR3 sequence: CSAPRGGNEQYF. CDR3 coding DNA: TGCAGTGCGCCTAGAGGTGGCAACGAGCAGTACTTC.

This chain uses TRBV29-1 with TRBJ1-2; TRBD1 matches at 7 bases. V lost 6 bases and J lost 3; bases outside the gene matches: 10. Per the germline V gene, CDR1 is SQVTM and CDR2 is ANQGSEA. This CDR3 has 14 amino acids. The CDR3 bases are TGCAGCGTAAAAGTACAGGGGACCGACTATGGCTACACCTTC. Its translation: CSVKVQGTDYGYTF.

The CDR3 bases are TGTGCCATCAGTTATTCTACCGCAGGCCCTAGCTCCTACGAGCAGTACTTC. Its translation: CAISYSTAGPSSYEQYF. V is TRBV10-3 and J is TRBJ2-7; D not certain. The CDR3 has 17 amino acids. The germline V and J ends were trimmed by 5 bases and 0 bases, with 20 bases remaining between them. The germline V gene encodes CDR1 ENHRY and CDR2 SYGVKD.

The chain couples TRBV20-1 to TRBJ2-7; no clear D. Trimming took off 2 bases at V and 4 bases at J, with 12 bases between the two ends. CDR1 is DFQATT and CDR2 is SNEGSKA in the germline V gene (reference sequence). CDR3 size: 13 residues. The CDR3 DNA is TGCAGTGCTAGACCCCAGAGTCCTTACGAGCAGTACTTC. Its protein is CSARPQSPYEQYF.

The chain links TRBV14 to TRBJ2-3, with 10 bases fitting TRBD2. The germline CDR1 and CDR2 sequences are SGHDN and FVKESK. The CDR3 covers 17 residues. With 4 bases clipped from V and 6 bases from J, the junction kept 13 bases outside the gene matches. CDR3 sequence reads: CASSPSLAGANGDTQYF. CDR3 sequence (DNA): TGTGCCAGCAGCCCCTCCCTAGCGGGAGCCAACGGGGATACGCAGTATTTT.

The CDR3 DNA reads as TGCGCCAGCAGCCTGGAGGGGGTGAAAAACTATGGCTACACCTTC. Translating it yields CASSLEGVKNYGYTF. The V gene is TRBV4-1, the J gene TRBJ1-2; possible D gene TRBD1, 6 bases. The CDR3 runs to 15 residues. CDR1 and CDR2 from the germline V gene are MGHRA and YSYEKL. With 4 bases removed from V and 2 bases from J, the gap between germline ends came to 14 bases.

This clonotype was seen only a few times. The CDR3 loop reads CASSEAPSGVYNEQFF. The CDR3 DNA follows: TGTGCCAGCAGCGAAGCCCCTAGCGGGGTGTACAATGAGCAGTTCTTC. This chain uses TRBV3-1 with TRBJ2-1, with 9 bases identical to TRBD2. After removal of 5 bases from V and 4 bases from J, the junction contained 9 bases not matched to a gene. Germline values: CDR1 LGHDT, CDR2 YNNKEL (reference sequence). This CDR3 has 16 residues.

This clonotype was observed a handful of times. V gene TRBV20-1 combines with J gene TRBJ1-2; D is unclear. The CDR3 covers 14 residues. Germline CDR1 DFQATT, CDR2 SNEGSKA (reference sequence). V lost 0 bases to trimming and J lost 0 bases, with 8 bases between them. The CDR3 region is CSARDPLTNYGYTF. The CDR3 coding sequence is TGCAGTGCTAGAGATCCTCTGACTAACTATGGCTACACCTTC.

This chain's CDR3 is CASSRSSVRTDTQYF. The CDR3 nucleotides read TGTGCCAGCAGCCGAAGTAGCGTACGCACAGATACGCAGTATTTT. The gene calls are TRBV7-9 and TRBJ2-3; D perhaps matches TRBD2 (5 bases). Trimming pared 5 bases from V and 1 base from J, leaving 13 bases between. The germline gives CDR1 SEHNR, CDR2 FQNEAQ (reference sequence). The CDR3 runs to 15 residues.

Here the CDR3 DNA reads TGTGCCAGCAGCCGCGGGGTAAACTATGGCTACACCTTC. Translated, it gives CASSRGVNYGYTF. The chain is built from TRBV2 and TRBJ1-2; no definite D call. Germline V gene lookup returns CDR1 SNHLY and CDR2 FYNNEI. The CDR3 is 13 residues long. The germline V and J ends were trimmed by 6 bases and 2 bases, with 10 bases remaining between them.

The chain carries TRBV29-1 and TRBJ1-1; perhaps TRBD1 as D (6 bases). The CDR3 consists of 14 residues. V lost 5 bases and J 1 base, leaving 14 bases between the germline ends. Germline CDR1 and CDR2: SQVTM and ANQGSEA. The CDR3 here is CSVKALQGNTEAFF. DNA of the CDR3: TGCAGCGTTAAGGCATTACAGGGGAACACTGAAGCTTTCTTT.